Sequencing of this TCR beta chain was carried out in a study of blood T cell repertoires in COVID-19. Overall study: Nucleic acid was either cDNA or gDNA, and it came from T cells, B-cell-depleted T cells, or PBMCs.

In the authors' workflow: Using reference gene primer amplification, nucleated cell counts were estimated. The data were produced by immunoSEQ multiplex PCR, yet TCRdb's version contains in-frame clones alone and is incomplete. That table is the source of V, J and clone size, and D and trimming were worked out from the DNA. The data hold 250,000 to 350,000 clones, with 90% observed a single time. The CDR3 is 22 residues long. CDR1 MDHEN and CDR2 SYDVKM come from the germline V gene. V gave up 5 bases and J gave up 0 bases; unmatched junction bases: 26. There are a few counts of this clone. The participants were between about 18 and 90 years old and came from some 23 US areas. Grouping used clinical history reported by participants in a survey and questionnaire.

The TCR comes from a man aged 55-75 years who had recovered from COVID-19. Sequenced sample: PBMCs or T cells enriched from blood (not recorded which). V and J are TRBV28 and TRBJ2-7, with 9 nucleotides matching TRBD2. CDR3 amino acids: CASSATGAHGGRAWSSSYEQYF. CDR3 nucleotide sequence: TGTGCCAGCAGTGCTACAGGGGCACACGGCGGGAGGGCCTGGAGCAGCTCCTACGAGCAGTACTTC.